The 27 T cell receptor beta chains given below trace back to one sample, sequenced in a study of OX40 agonist ivuxolimab in advanced cancers. The repertoire was sequenced with immunoSEQ multiplex PCR; TCRdb's copy has only in-frame clones and lacks some. The sample lists 35,000 to 55,000 clones, roughly 94% occurring once. The sample here was CD4+ or CD8+ T cells sorted from blood, taken in a trial of the OX40 agonist ivuxolimab. The receptor source for this set is an adult with an advanced solid tumor such as melanoma, head and neck, liver or kidney cancer.

This sequence joins TRBV27 and TRBJ2-7, with TRBD1 as a possible D gene (5 bases). Trimming cost V 2 bases and J 8 bases, with 25 bases left between them. The CDR3 totals 17 residues. Per the germline V gene, CDR1 is MNHEY and CDR2 is SMNVEV (reference sequence). The CDR3 spells CASSLTPIGHARSKQYF. As DNA, the CDR3 is TGTGCCAGCAGTTTAACTCCAATAGGACACGCTAGATCCAAGCAGTACTTC.

This chain links TRBV7-9 with TRBJ2-7, with 9 bases identical to TRBD1. Germline CDR1 is SEHNR and CDR2 is FQNEAQ (reference sequence). The length of the CDR3 is 13 residues. Trimming took 5 bases from V and 6 from J; bases not matched to a gene: 5. In DNA form, the CDR3 reads TGTGCCAGCAGCGGGACAGGGAAGGGCGAGCAGTACTTC. Encoded protein: CASSGTGKGEQYF.

This clone has just one count. The chain couples TRBV19 to TRBJ2-3; D may correspond to TRBD1 or TRBD2 (5 bases each). The CDR3 totals 16 residues. Germline CDR1 and CDR2: LNHDA and SQIVND (reference sequence). V was clipped by 1 base and J by 6 bases, with 17 bases between them. In nucleotides, the CDR3 is TGTGCCAGTAGTATAGGGGGGACGGGTCGGCGGGATACGCAGTATTTT. Amino acid sequence: CASSIGGTGRRDTQYF.

The rearrangement uses TRBV16 and TRBJ2-1; D is unclear. From germline, CDR1 is KGHSY and CDR2 FQNENV. The V end lost 4 bases, the J end lost 5 bases, and 15 bases lay between the germline ends. This CDR3 spans 15 amino acids. The CDR3 DNA follows: TGTGCCAGCAGCCCCCACCCCGGAGTCAACAATGAGCAGTTCTTC. Protein product: CASSPHPGVNNEQFF. The whole variable domain, remainder taken from reference TRBV16 and TRBJ2-1, is GEEVAQTPKHLVRGEGQKAKLYCAPIKGHSYVFWYQQVLKNEFKFLISFQNENVFDETGMPKERFSAKCLPNSPCSLEIQATKLEDSAVYFCASSPHPGVNNEQFFGPGTRLTVL.

The chain carries TRBV2 and TRBJ2-1; D is possibly TRBD2 (6 bases). The germline V and J ends were trimmed by 7 bases and 0 bases, with 10 bases remaining between them. Germline lookup yields CDR1 SNHLY and CDR2 FYNNEI. This CDR3 comprises 14 residues. In DNA, the CDR3 is TGTGCCAGCAATAGCGGAATCTCCTACAATGAGCAGTTCTTC. The encoded protein is CASNSGISYNEQFF.

V gene TRBV4-3 combines with J gene TRBJ2-4; 9 nucleotides agree with TRBD2. Per the germline V gene, CDR1 is LGHNA and CDR2 is YSLEER. The CDR3 extends over 15 amino acids. With V trimmed by 2 bases and J by 2 bases, 1 base remained unmatched. CDR3 amino acids: CASSQLAGPKNIQYF. The CDR3 DNA follows: TGCGCCAGCAGCCAACTAGCGGGGCCCAAAAACATTCAGTACTTC.

The chain employs TRBV9 and TRBJ2-1, with TRBD1 matching over 10 bases. The germline CDR1 and CDR2 sequences are SGDLS and YYNGEE. The CDR3 length is 15 residues. V was pared by 3 bases and J by 4 bases, with 4 bases of the junction left unmatched. DNA of the CDR3: TGTGCCAGCAGCGGACAGGGGGCGAAGTACAATGAGCAGTTCTTC. This gives the protein CASSGQGAKYNEQFF.

The genes are TRBV6-1 and TRBJ1-2, with D unclear. Deletions cut 3 bases from V and 8 bases from J, with 10 bases between. Germline loops: CDR1 MNHNS, CDR2 SASEGT. The CDR3 extends over 12 amino acids. CDR3 in amino acids: CASSERVRGYTF. CDR3 DNA sequence: TGTGCCAGCAGTGAGCGAGTGCGAGGCTACACCTTC.

This chain joins TRBV9 and TRBJ1-2, with TRBD1 matching 7 bases. Losses at the gene ends were 4 bases for V and 4 bases for J; bases not matched to a gene: 7. CDR1 and CDR2 (germline): SGDLS, YYNGEE. The CDR3 covers 14 residues. The CDR3 here is CASSHDRVGYGYTF. The CDR3 DNA sequence: TGTGCCAGCAGCCACGACAGGGTTGGCTATGGCTACACCTTC.

The CDR3 bases are TGTGCCAGCACTAGACTAGCGCCCCAAAGGAACGAGCAGTACTTC. Residues: CASTRLAPQRNEQYF. The chain has TRBV2 and TRBJ2-7; 8 positions agree with TRBD2. V lost 7 bases and J lost 5; bases outside the gene matches: 13. This CDR3 has 15 amino acids. Germline V lookup: CDR1 SNHLY, CDR2 FYNNEI.

V usage is TRBV29-1 and J usage is TRBJ2-7; a weak D match, TRBD1 (5 bases). V lost 6 bases to trimming and J lost 6 bases, with 18 bases between them. CDR1 and CDR2 from the germline V gene are SQVTM and ANQGSEA. This CDR3 has 13 residues. CDR3 nucleotides: TGCAGCGTGATGCCAGGGTGGGCAAGCGAGCAGTACTTC. It specifies CSVMPGWASEQYF.

The chain links TRBV5-1 to TRBJ2-7, with 9 bases matching TRBD1. In germline, CDR1 is SGHRS, CDR2 YFSETQ. The CDR3 consists of 14 residues. V dropped 4 bases and J dropped 1; count of bases not matched to a gene: 3. The CDR3 loop is CASSIQGASYEQYF. DNA for the CDR3: TGCGCCAGCAGCATACAGGGGGCGTCCTACGAGCAGTACTTC.

This rearrangement joins TRBV4-3 to TRBJ2-7; D call uncertain. Germline-derived CDR1 and CDR2 are LGHNA and YSLEER. CDR3 length: 15 residues. The V end was cut by 3 bases, the J end by 2 bases, with 14 bases between. The CDR3 protein is CASSQGRGTTYEQYF. The CDR3 nucleotides read TGCGCCAGCAGCCAGGGTCGAGGAACGACCTACGAGCAGTACTTC.

The sample holds one count of this clone. This chain joins TRBV2 and TRBJ1-1, with D possibly matching TRBD1 (6 bases). Germline CDR1 and CDR2: SNHLY and FYNNEI. The V end was cut by 10 bases, the J end by 4 bases, with 16 bases between. The CDR3 length is 13 residues. Written as DNA, the CDR3 is TGTGCCACTGGCGCTGGGGGCATCACTGAAGCTTTCTTT. Translating it yields CATGAGGITEAFF.

The chain links TRBV15 to TRBJ2-7; no clear D. With 1 base removed from V and 1 base from J, the gap between germline ends came to 8 bases. This CDR3 comprises 14 residues. Looked up from germline, CDR1 is LNHNV and CDR2 is YYDKDF (reference sequence). Written as DNA, the CDR3 is TGTGCCACCAGCAGAGCCCTCTTGTCCTACGAGCAGTACTTC. Translation: CATSRALLSYEQYF.

The rearrangement joins TRBV29-1 to TRBJ1-5, with a tentative D call TRBD1 (5 bases). The CDR3 is made up of 13 amino acids. Germline-derived CDR1 and CDR2 are SQVTM and ANQGSEA. Trimming stripped 4 bases from V and 1 base from J, with 8 bases between. CDR3 nucleotide sequence: TGCAGCGTTGGGGGGGACAGCAATCAGCCCCAGCATTTT. This encodes CSVGGDSNQPQHF.

The DNA for the CDR3 is TGTGCCAGCCGGCGACTCCCGAACACCGGGGAGCTGTTTTTT. It specifies CASRRLPNTGELFF. This rearrangement joins TRBV6-4 to TRBJ2-2; D ambiguous. V shed 8 bases and J shed 0 bases, with 10 bases lying between them. The CDR3 has 14 residues. Looked up from germline, CDR1 is MRHNA and CDR2 is SNTAGT.

J is TRBJ1-1 and V is TRBV27; D ambiguous. This CDR3 contains 13 residues. Per the germline V gene, CDR1 is MNHEY and CDR2 is SMNVEV (reference sequence). V lost 2 bases to trimming and J lost 4 bases, with 8 bases between them. The CDR3 sequence: CASSLRRGTEAFF. The CDR3 DNA sequence: TGTGCCAGCAGTTTACGGCGGGGCACTGAAGCTTTCTTT.

The V call is TRBV11-3, the J call TRBJ2-3; TRBD1 agrees at 7 bases. The junction had 10 bases not matched to a gene; V was cut back by 5 bases and J by 2 bases. The CDR3 length is 16 residues. Germline CDR1 SGHNT, CDR2 YENEEA. The DNA of the CDR3 is TGTGCCAGCAGCCCTCCGAGACAGGGACCCACAGATACGCAGTATTTT. Its protein product is CASSPPRQGPTDTQYF. Combining the CDR3 with reference TRBV11-3 and TRBJ2-3 gives the whole variable domain EAGVVQSPRYKIIEKKQPVAFWCNPISGHNTLYWYLQNLGQGPELLIRYENEEAVDDSQLPKDRFSAERLKGVDSTLKIQPAELGDSAVYLCASSPPRQGPTDTQYFGPGTRLTVL.

The chain joins TRBV13 to TRBJ2-7; TRBD1 is a possible D gene (5 bases). Deletions cut 0 bases from V and 5 bases from J, with 14 bases between. This CDR3 contains 15 residues. Germline assignment: CDR1 PRHDT and CDR2 FYEKMQ (reference sequence). The CDR3 DNA follows: TGTGCCAGCAGCTTAGGGGGTGCAGGGCGACACGAGCAGTACTTC. Translated, it gives CASSLGGAGRHEQYF.

The V gene is TRBV2, the J gene TRBJ2-4; 7 bases line up with TRBD1. V lost 6 bases, J lost 0 bases, and 2 bases stayed unmatched. There are 14 residues in the CDR3. CDR1 is SNHLY, CDR2 FYNNEI, per germline. The CDR3, as DNA: TGTGCCAGCAGGGACAGGTCAGCCAAAAACATTCAGTACTTC. The encoded protein is CASRDRSAKNIQYF.

The chain employs TRBV6-5 and TRBJ1-1; D gene ambiguous. The V gene's germline CDR1 is MNHEY and CDR2 SVGAGI. V was trimmed by 8 bases and J by 3 bases, leaving 7 bases between them. The CDR3 is 11 amino acids. CDR3 loop: CASGSYTEAFF. The CDR3 DNA reads TGTGCCAGCGGGTCTTACACTGAAGCTTTCTTT.

The V and J genes are TRBV27 and TRBJ2-3; TRBD2 aligns across 11 bases. Germline lookup yields CDR1 MNHEY and CDR2 SMNVEV (reference sequence). The CDR3 spans 17 residues. After removal of 10 bases from V and 3 bases from J, the junction contained 15 bases not matched to a gene. CDR3 bases: TGTGCCACAAGTTTAGCCCCGGGACTAGCGGTGACAGATACGCAGTATTTT. Translation gives CATSLAPGLAVTDTQYF.

CDR3 in DNA: TGTGCCAGCAGCCACACCCAGTTTTCCGGGGAGCTGTTTTTT. Amino acid sequence: CASSHTQFSGELFF. This chain links TRBV9 with TRBJ2-2; D remains ambiguous. Per germline, CDR1 SGDLS and CDR2 YYNGEE. The CDR3 runs 14 residues. Trimming left V 4 bases short and J 6 bases short, with 13 bases between.

This clone was seen once. The chain uses TRBV5-1 and TRBJ2-1; TRBD2 matches at 8 bases. J was trimmed by 7 bases and V by 2 bases; bases with no gene match: 5. The CDR3 is 14 amino acids. Per germline, CDR1 SGHRS and CDR2 YFSETQ. The DNA for the CDR3 is TGCGCCAGCAGCTTAAGCGGGAGTGGGAATGAGCAGTTCTTC. Translating it yields CASSLSGSGNEQFF.

CDR3: CASSPDRVGSYEQYF. The DNA of the CDR3 is TGTGCCAGCAGTCCTGACAGGGTGGGTTCCTACGAGCAGTACTTC. The chain combines TRBV6-5 with TRBJ2-7, with TRBD1 matching over 7 bases. Germline V lookup: CDR1 MNHEY, CDR2 SVGAGI. The CDR3 contains 15 residues. The trim removed 5 bases at V and 1 base at J, leaving 8 bases unmatched.

The CDR3 region has the DNA TGTGCCACCAGCAGAGTTGCGGGGTCCAATCAGCCCCAGCATTTT. The encoded protein is CATSRVAGSNQPQHF. The chain couples TRBV15 to TRBJ1-5; no clear D gene. Trimming left V 1 base short and J 3 bases short, with 10 bases between. CDR3 length: 15 residues. The germline CDR1 and CDR2 sequences are LNHNV and YYDKDF (reference sequence).